The clone carrying this TCR beta chain has a handful of counts. This sample is part of a study of T cell responses to AZD1222 COVID-19 vaccine. Assay used: immunoSEQ multiplex PCR; TCRdb lists only in-frame clones, some missing. The repertoire holds 150,000 to 200,000 clones, about 86% seen once, with 11% in the top ten. The analysis combined second doses at about 4 or about 12 weeks. The ends were cut back, 0 bases at V and 5 bases at J, with 12 bases in the middle. The germline CDR1 and CDR2 sequences are SGHRS and YFSETQ. The CDR3 covers 15 residues. This TCR derives from an adult who received the AZD1222 COVID-19 vaccine. The starting material was peripheral blood, obtained 28 days after the second AZD1222 dose. V and J are TRBV5-1 and TRBJ2-1; TRBD2 is a possible D gene (5 bases). The CDR3 DNA reads TGCGCCAGCAGCTTGGTTATAGGGCGGGACAATGAGCAGTTCTTC. Translated: CASSLVIGRDNEQFF.